The 11 T cell receptor beta chains given below trace back to one sample, sequenced in a study of blood T cell repertoires in COVID-19. Using immunoSEQ multiplex PCR, the repertoire was profiled, and TCRdb retains in-frame clones only, with some absent. The data hold approximately 200,000 clones, with around 80% observed a single time. The material sequenced was peripheral blood. Receptor source: a woman older than 75 with COVID-19, enrolled during active disease.

The count of this clone is one. For the CDR3, the DNA is TGTGCCAGCAGCAGGACAGCTACGAACACTGAAGCTTTCTTT. It is translated as CASSRTATNTEAFF. V is TRBV27 and J is TRBJ1-1, with D possibly matching TRBD1 (6 bases). In germline, CDR1 is MNHEY, CDR2 SMNVEV (reference sequence). The length of the CDR3 is 14 residues. V was shortened by 6 bases and J by 1 base, with 12 bases between the two germline ends.

V is TRBV16 and J is TRBJ1-1; D is unclear. The germline V gene has CDR1 KGHSY and CDR2 FQNENV. Trimming pared 1 base from V and 6 bases from J, leaving 15 bases between. This CDR3 is built from 15 residues. Here the CDR3 reads CASSQWSGNSAEAFF. The DNA for the CDR3 is TGTGCCAGCAGCCAATGGTCCGGGAACTCGGCTGAAGCTTTCTTT.

Notes on this clone: Mismatch with germline at one junction end may stem from a read error. The chain has TRBV11-2 and TRBJ2-3; 8 nucleotides line up with TRBD2. This CDR3 has 17 amino acids. CDR1 is SGHAT and CDR2 is FQNNGV in the germline V gene. The CDR3 DNA reads TGTGCCAGCAGCTCAGGGGCTAGCGGGCGCCTATTAGGGAGTGTAGTGTTT. Its protein product is CASSSGASGRLLGSVVF.

The chain recombines TRBV12-5 with TRBJ2-4, with 11 bases lining up with TRBD2. The trim removed 3 bases at V and 0 bases at J, leaving 10 bases unmatched. Per the germline V gene, CDR1 is LGHNT and CDR2 is FRNRAP. This CDR3 contains 19 residues. CDR3 protein: CASGFPRLAGRLAKNIQYF. The CDR3 region has the DNA TGTGCTAGTGGTTTCCCTCGACTAGCGGGGCGTCTAGCCAAAAACATTCAGTACTTC.

This clone was picked up a small number of times. The chain joins TRBV19 to TRBJ2-2; weak D call: TRBD1 (6 bases). The CDR3 runs to 13 residues. V lost 6 bases and J lost 7, with 12 bases in between. Germline loops: CDR1 LNHDA, CDR2 SQIVND (reference sequence). CDR3 nucleotide sequence: TGTGCCAGTAGCACAGGGTCGGGCGGGGAGCTGTTTTTT. It is translated as CASSTGSGGELFF.

V and J are TRBV2 and TRBJ1-2; D is unclear. The CDR3 runs to 13 residues. Germline V lookup: CDR1 SNHLY, CDR2 FYNNEI. V was trimmed by 4 bases and J by 12 bases, leaving 18 bases between them. The DNA of the CDR3 is TGTGCCAGCAGTGTCGAGGGCCCTAGTGGTCACACCTTC. This gives the protein CASSVEGPSGHTF.

The chain couples TRBV11-2 to TRBJ2-3, with 8 bases fitting TRBD2. This CDR3 is built from 15 residues. The V segment lost 5 bases and the J segment 6 bases; nucleotides outside the gene matches: 10. Germline lookup yields CDR1 SGHAT and CDR2 FQNNGV. The CDR3 here is CASSQTSGGRDTQYF. For the CDR3, the DNA is TGTGCCAGCAGCCAAACTAGCGGAGGTAGGGATACGCAGTATTTT.

The rearrangement links TRBV28 to TRBJ2-7; a weak D match, TRBD1 (5 bases). V was clipped by 5 bases and J by 4 bases, with 12 bases between them. Germline assignment: CDR1 MDHEN and CDR2 SYDVKM. This CDR3 has 13 amino acids. In DNA form, the CDR3 reads TGTGCCAGCAGTCCCTCTAACAGGTACGAGCAGTACTTC. This translates into CASSPSNRYEQYF.

This sequence joins TRBV5-5 and TRBJ2-2, with a weak D call TRBD2 (5 bases). This CDR3 comprises 15 residues. Trimming removed 3 bases at V and 1 base at J, with 10 bases between. Germline values: CDR1 SGHKS, CDR2 YYEKEE (reference sequence). The CDR3 DNA reads as TGTGCCAGCAGCTCGGACGGGGAGAACACCGGGGAGCTGTTTTTT. As protein: CASSSDGENTGELFF.

The chain has TRBV6-6 and TRBJ1-1; perhaps TRBD1 as D (6 bases). The CDR3 length is 13 residues. V was pared by 4 bases and J by 7 bases, with 13 bases between. Germline loops: CDR1 MNHNY, CDR2 SVGAGI (reference sequence). The CDR3 spells CASSSVRGGEAFF. Here the CDR3 DNA reads TGTGCCAGCAGTTCCGTCAGGGGCGGTGAAGCTTTCTTT.

The sample holds a few counts of this clone. CDR3 coding DNA: TGTGTGGCTGGGGACAGGGGGAAAGTCTATCAGCCCCAGCATTTT. It codes for CVAGDRGKVYQPQHF. The chain links TRBV28 to TRBJ1-5, with 11 bases fitting TRBD1. This CDR3 is built from 15 residues. The germline gives CDR1 MDHEN, CDR2 SYDVKM.